This TCR beta chain was found in a study of blood T cell repertoires in COVID-19. Study context: Samples representing acute and convalescent COVID-19 were sourced from the United States, Italy and Spain. In each case, the material was cDNA or gDNA derived from T cells, B-cell-depleted T cells, or PBMCs.

In the original workflow: Nucleated cell counts were estimated from reference gene primer amplification. The assay was immunoSEQ multiplex PCR, and TCRdb's table has in-frame clones only and misses some. V and J calls and clone size are as listed in that table; D and trimming were resolved from the DNA. In the table there are 300,000 to 400,000 clones, under 95% of which are singletons. The CDR3 is 17 residues long. Trimming cost V 4 bases and J 4 bases; bases outside gene matches: 13. Germline values: CDR1 MNHEY, CDR2 SMNVEV (reference sequence). This sequence was found in a woman aged 18-30 years who had recovered from COVID-19. Sequencing was carried out using peripheral blood. J is TRBJ2-7 and V is TRBV27, with 10 positions matching TRBD1. The CDR3 here is CASSSPFDRGLSYEQYV. The CDR3 DNA reads TGTGCCAGCAGTTCCCCATTCGACAGGGGGCTAAGTTACGAGCAGTACGTC.